This T cell receptor (beta chain) was sequenced in a study of T cell responses to AZD1222 COVID-19 vaccine. TCRdb keeps only in-frame clones here, not all; method: immunoSEQ multiplex PCR. The data hold tens of thousands of clones, with under 95% observed a single time. Trimming stripped 2 bases from V and 8 bases from J, with 12 bases between. The CDR3 consists of 13 residues. The germline CDR1 and CDR2 sequences are MNHEY and SVGAGI. The input for sequencing was peripheral blood, taken on day 0 of MenACWY control vaccination. J is TRBJ1-2 and V is TRBV6-5; D is possibly TRBD1 (5 bases). The sequence was obtained from an adult in good health. DNA for the CDR3: TGTGCCAGCAGTTACGAAAGGGGCAGGGGCTACACCTTC. It encodes CASSYERGRGYTF.